This T cell receptor beta chain appears in the sequencing data of a study of shared clonotypes between healthy human individuals. As for the study in general: The study enrolled a couple of women and a few men aged 18 to 49.

The ends lost 11 bases at V and 0 bases at J; junction bases unmatched: 6. Germline V lookup: CDR1 LNHNV, CDR2 YYDKDF (reference sequence). The CDR3 is made up of 14 amino acids. Produced via immunoSEQ multiplex PCR; TCRdb's table is partial and in-frame only. The sample records about 530,000 clones, 96% being singletons. The V call is TRBV15, the J call TRBJ2-2; 7 nucleotides agree with TRBD1. This receptor was taken from a young woman in good health. Sequenced: naive CD4+ T cells sorted from blood. Subset defined: CD45RA+ positively selected. The CDR3 DNA sequence: TGTGCCTCAAGGGGGCCTACGAACACCGGGGAGCTGTTTTTT. This codes for CASRGPTNTGELFF.